The sequence of this T cell receptor beta chain was determined in a study of cytomegalovirus exposure and HLA in healthy donors (TCRdb year 2017). Looking at the study overall: An earlier analysis of several hundred of the donors reported approximately 300 Gb of sequence data and 117 million unique TCR beta sequences obtained from about 170 million T cells. Approximately 300 gigabases of sequencing data and tens of millions of unique TCR sequences were included in an early release covering roughly 700 HLA-typed donors. Of the 300 to 400 genotyped donors, about 84% fell in the genetic ancestry cluster associated with self-reported Caucasian donors. The aim of the study was to test whether cataloging public T cell receptors could identify signatures of past pathogen exposure. The study profiled the T cell repertoires of about 640 subjects by immunosequencing and related them to cytomegalovirus serostatus. A separate validation cohort of some 130 different subjects was used in addition to the approximately 670-subject first cohort. The study combined high-throughput TCR immunosequencing, statistical association of individual TCRs with disease status, and machine learning to predict cytomegalovirus infection status. A later analysis re-examined previously published TCR beta repertoires from around 670 donors and added high-resolution HLA genotyping to investigate patterns of TCR occurrence. In the later analysis, no new phenotypic data were used to find candidate immune exposures; instead, reliance was placed on TCR beta sequences and their occurrence across donors. To decide whether each TCR beta V gene segment behaved as functional or pseudogenic, an earlier analysis of several hundred of the donors relied on high-throughput TCR beta sequencing. Donor age, sex, ethnicity and CMV serostatus were collected together with the repertoire data. A later genetic analysis used genome-wide SNP genotypes for about 65% of the 666 donors, treating that subset as a discovery cohort. All discovery cohort repertoires had been generated on a single sequencing platform. HLA typing covered class I and class II loci at four-digit resolution. Typing coverage differed by locus: A, B, C, DRB1 and DQB1 were typed in about 629-640 donors, DQA1 in 500 to 550, DPA1 in 600 to 610, and DPB1 in approximately 450. Roughly five DR-DQ haplotypes were handled as single units for association and clustering, since linkage in the cohort was strong. On average, around 230,000 unique TCR beta nucleotide sequences were sequenced per donor among a few hundred genotyped donors of the cohort, with 15% to 20% of those sequences being non-productive. Broader findings and caveats from the paper: Linkage disequilibrium might explain the correlated functional status among segregating V segments, but an unknown experimental factor could not be excluded. In both the original and validation cohorts, the classifier was reported to diagnose cytomegalovirus status with high specificity and sensitivity. Most TCR sequences were observed very rarely across donors, whereas some public TCRs were present in many individuals. Several of the top co-occurrence clusters appeared to be linked to parvovirus B19, influenza, CMV and Epstein-Barr virus, according to a later analysis. The cohort was sequenced for TCR beta chains only, and without alpha or paired-chain data the features that could be detected were limited. The study gave a list of under 200 TCR beta chains associated with cytomegalovirus. Because HLA typing was missing for some donors at each locus, association tests included only the typed subset. A further reported finding was that TCR beta sequences accurately predicted the HLA-A and HLA-B alleles for most subjects in the first cohort. A cluster of highly shared sequence variants was judged likely to represent a technical artifact of the sequencing pipeline. It was suggested by the authors that the approach could potentially be generalized to other disease states and immunological phenotypes. A later analysis associated about 17,000 TCR beta sequences with specific HLA alleles at a false discovery rate of 0.05. In a later analysis, HLA-associated TCR beta chains showed more clonal expansion and lower generation probabilities than non-associated chains that were equally common. Presence/absence analyses assumed roughly uniform sequencing depth across donors, an assumption that may not hold. Three of the identified cytomegalovirus-associated TCR beta chains were confirmed in vitro to be specific for cytomegalovirus antigens. Strong co-occurrence of HLA alleles, especially DR and DQ, made assigning TCR associations to individual alleles difficult. Compared with the roughly 720-donor mean, donors in an Asian-associated ancestry cluster had fewer N-insertions in productive TCRs, according to a later genetic analysis. In an earlier analysis of several hundred of the donors, most TCR beta V segments were observed in productive rearrangements about 87% or about 30% of the time, broadly matching IMGT annotations. Some IMGT-functional V segments, including TRBV6-2 and TRBV6-3, could not be distinguished by the 87-base-pair reads and were therefore excluded. A later analysis found that most CMV-associated TCR beta chains appeared HLA-restricted, with HLA associations seemingly driven largely by CMV exposure. Immune exposure information for the cohort was limited to CMV serostatus. In a later analysis, TCR association rates were found to vary across HLA loci, with the most associated TCRs seen for DRB1 alleles and the fewest for HLA-C alleles. In a later genetic analysis, a missense DCLRE1C variant was associated with V-gene and J-gene trimming of TCR beta chains, and the association was replicated in an independent cohort. About 15 rarely observed V segments, including chromosome 9 orphons, were excluded from the earlier analysis of 550 to 700 of the donors because counts were too low.

For this clone: There is no known antigen for this receptor. Base qualities are not at hand, and no much larger clone is one base apart.

Library method: the immunoSEQ multiplex PCR assay. A mixture of 60 forward primers for TCR Vbeta segments and 13 reverse primers for TCR Jbeta segments was used in the multiplex PCR. A multiplex PCR assay on genomic DNA amplified the CDR3 region of rearranged TCR beta genes. Amplified TCR beta libraries were sequenced as 87-base-pair reads on the Illumina HiSeq System. The study's own analysis went as follows. In a later analysis, about 80 million unique TCR beta chains were counted across the approximately 640 repertoires, and around 10 million of these chains were shared by at least two donors. Raw reads were error-corrected and collapsed into unique sequences by a nearest-neighbor algorithm in which closely related sequences were merged to remove PCR and sequencing errors. Alignment of CDR3 sequences to IMGT reference sequences was used to assign V, D and J gene segments. For a sequence to be retained, a match of at least six nucleotides was required to both a V gene segment and a J gene segment. A rearrangement was called productive if the CDR3 had no stop codons and remained in frame with V and J, and every other rearrangement was called non-productive. Following IMGT convention, CDR3 was defined as the stretch from the second conserved V-encoded cysteine up to the conserved J-encoded phenylalanine. The earlier analysis of roughly 590 of the donors excluded sequences that lacked an unambiguous match to a single V gene segment. In an earlier analysis of approximately 550 of the donors, V segments were called functional above 56.7% productive rearrangements and were called segregating when the between-donor standard deviation exceeded 5%. A statistical classification framework was developed to diagnose cytomegalovirus status using the catalog of TCR beta chain sequences. In a later analysis, V and J genes were assigned by comparing TCR nucleotide sequences against IMGT/GENE-DB human TR gene sequences. In a later analysis, CDR3 sequences and most-parsimonious VDJ recombination scenarios were assigned using the TCRdist pipeline. In a later analysis, each TCR beta chain was defined by its CDR3 amino acid sequence together with its V-gene family, and reads without a unique V-gene family were excluded. As a way to deal with suspected cross-contamination and a sequencing artifact, a later analysis dropped under 600 nucleotide sequences that were highly shared and had low generation probability. A later analysis calculated a clonal expansion index for each public chain from normalized within-repertoire ranks of inferred template counts. In a later analysis, generation probabilities were computed using a VDJ recombination model fitted to out-of-frame rearrangements, and the results were checked against IGoR. Hypergeometric tests were used in a later analysis to score TCR-TCR, TCR-HLA and TCR-CMV co-occurrence, with a repertoire-size bias correction applied to the TCR pairs. To estimate false discovery rates, a later analysis permuted the HLA or CMV assignments 20 times. A later analysis grouped co-occurring TCRs with DBSCAN, adding TCRdist sequence similarity when clustering within HLA-allele-positive subsets. For co-occurrence clustering, repertoires with fewer than 30,000 or more than 120,000 public chains were excluded, along with four or five repertoires with anomalous nucleotide sharing. In TCRdb, the immuneACCESS table is reduced to in-frame sequences with V and J assigned. These tables do not hold every clone; where another copy was compared, an unresolved V gene accounts for under half, and the others remain unexplained. That table gives V, J and clone size, and the DNA gave D and trimming. This sample comprises fewer than 150,000 clones, about 80% of them detected only once. The ten largest clones take up roughly 2.2% of the sample.

The cohort consisted of 600 or so healthy bone marrow donors. Cohort members were all nominally healthy when sampled, although unrecorded immune exposures were likely present. The donor was CMV seronegative and belonged to the group of 352 seronegative cohort members. Every donor gave a peripheral blood sample, and the peripheral blood mononuclear cells from that sample were used for TCR beta sequencing. Genomic DNA extraction from the blood cell samples was performed with the Qiagen DNeasy Blood Extraction Kit. Reading from cysteine to phenylalanine, the CDR3 counts 16 amino acids. Solely the CDR3 DNA is kept, with 48 bases framed from the first base. The junction carries 13 bases between V and J, which are trimmed by 0 bases and 2 bases respectively. CDR1 MNHNY and CDR2 SVGAGI were looked up in the germline V gene (reference sequence).

The material sequenced was PBMCs. The rearranged segments are TRBV6-6 and TRBJ1-2, with TRBD1 as a weak D call on 5 bases. The receptor was derived from a man between 25 and 39 years old in good health and CMV-seronegative. The DNA reads TGTGCCAGCAGTTACTCCAGCGGTGGGGGGAACTATGGCTACACCTTC. This gives the protein CASSYSSGGGNYGYTF.